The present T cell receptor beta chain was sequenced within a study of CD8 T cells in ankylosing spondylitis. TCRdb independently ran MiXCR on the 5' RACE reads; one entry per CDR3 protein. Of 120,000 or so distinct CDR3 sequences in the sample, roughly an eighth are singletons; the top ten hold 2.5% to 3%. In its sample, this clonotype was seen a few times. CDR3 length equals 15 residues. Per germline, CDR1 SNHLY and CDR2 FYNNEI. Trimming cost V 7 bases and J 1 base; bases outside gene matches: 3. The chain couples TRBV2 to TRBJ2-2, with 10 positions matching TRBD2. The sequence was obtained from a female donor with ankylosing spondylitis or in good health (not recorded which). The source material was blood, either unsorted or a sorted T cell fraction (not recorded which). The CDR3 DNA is TGTGCCAGCAAACTAGCGGGAATGAACACCGGGGAGCTGTTTTTT. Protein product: CASKLAGMNTGELFF.